The 5 T cell receptor beta chains presented below share a single source sample, sequenced in a study of CD8 T cells in Susac syndrome. Reverse transcription of 0.5 to 1 ug RNA was performed with random hexamers. TCRdb re-analysed the immunoSEQ multiplex PCR reads in MiXCR, keeping a single row per CDR3 protein. The sample comprises more than 200,000 distinct CDR3 sequences, less than 95% of which are singletons, and around 0.15% rests with the top ten. Material: CD4+ T cells from PBMCs. The receptors were gathered from a human donor with Susac syndrome.

As DNA, the CDR3 is TGCAGTGCTAGTCCCAGGGCCGGAAGGGGAGAGACCCAGTACTTC. It encodes CSASPRAGRGETQYF. This chain connects TRBV20-1 to TRBJ2-5; a weak D match, TRBD1 (5 bases). Germline V gene data show CDR1 as DFQATT and CDR2 as SNEGSKA (reference sequence). This CDR3 has 15 residues. V lost 3 bases to trimming and J lost 4 bases, with 18 bases between them.

The chain has TRBV20-1 and TRBJ2-3, with D possibly called TRBD1 or TRBD2 (6 bases each). Germline assignment: CDR1 DFQATT and CDR2 SNEGSKA (reference sequence). Trimming shortened V by 5 bases and J by 0 bases, and 12 bases separated the two germline ends. The CDR3 consists of 14 residues. The chain's CDR3 is CSALFGGSTDTQYF. CDR3 DNA sequence: TGCAGTGCTCTATTCGGGGGCAGCACAGATACGCAGTATTTT.

This clonotype was observed a handful of times. This chain uses TRBV6-2 or TRBV6-3 with TRBJ2-1; 10 bases map to TRBD2. J lost 2 bases, V lost 5 bases, and 3 bases had no gene match. CDR1 is MNHEY and CDR2 is SVGEGT in the germline V gene. The CDR3 covers 15 residues. The CDR3 spells CASSASGGPYNEQFF. The CDR3 bases are TGTGCCAGCAGTGCTAGCGGGGGCCCCTACAATGAGCAGTTCTTC.

In DNA form, the CDR3 reads TGTGCCAGCTCAGCAGACAGCGACCAAGAGACCCAGTACTTC. Amino acid sequence: CASSADSDQETQYF. The gene calls are TRBV18 and TRBJ2-5; tentatively, D is TRBD1 (5 bases). V was clipped by 5 bases and J by 0 bases, with 10 bases between them. This CDR3 is built from 14 residues. Germline CDR1 KGHSH, CDR2 LQKENI.

V usage is TRBV7-9 and J usage is TRBJ2-3; TRBD2 matches at 10 bases. Per the germline V gene, CDR1 is SEHNR and CDR2 is FQNEAQ (reference sequence). This CDR3 has 17 residues. V was pared by 3 bases and J by 2 bases, with 8 bases of the junction left unmatched. Here the CDR3 DNA reads TGTGCCAGCAGCTTGACAGTTGGACTAGCGGCCACAGATACGCAGTATTTT. It yields the protein CASSLTVGLAATDTQYF.